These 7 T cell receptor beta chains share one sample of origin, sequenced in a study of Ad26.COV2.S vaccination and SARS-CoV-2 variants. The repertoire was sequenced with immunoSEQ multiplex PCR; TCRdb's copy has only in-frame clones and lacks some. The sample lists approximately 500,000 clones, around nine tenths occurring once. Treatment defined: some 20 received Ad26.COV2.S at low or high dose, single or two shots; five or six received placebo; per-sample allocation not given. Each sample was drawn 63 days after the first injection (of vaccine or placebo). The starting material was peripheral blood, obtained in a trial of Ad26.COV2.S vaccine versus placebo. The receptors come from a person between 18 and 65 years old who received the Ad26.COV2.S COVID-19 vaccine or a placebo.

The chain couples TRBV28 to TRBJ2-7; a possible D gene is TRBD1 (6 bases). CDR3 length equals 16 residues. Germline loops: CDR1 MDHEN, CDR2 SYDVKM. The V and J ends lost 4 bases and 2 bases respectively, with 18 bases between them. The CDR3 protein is CASSSLGTNRPYEQYF. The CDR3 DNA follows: TGTGCCAGCAGTTCTTTGGGGACAAATAGACCCTACGAGCAGTACTTC.

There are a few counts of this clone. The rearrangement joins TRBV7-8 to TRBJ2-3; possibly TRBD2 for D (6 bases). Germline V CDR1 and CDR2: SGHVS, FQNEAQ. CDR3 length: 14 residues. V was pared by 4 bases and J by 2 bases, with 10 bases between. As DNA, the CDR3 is TGTGCCAGCAGCTATAGCGGTACCACAGATACGCAGTATTTT. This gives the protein CASSYSGTTDTQYF.

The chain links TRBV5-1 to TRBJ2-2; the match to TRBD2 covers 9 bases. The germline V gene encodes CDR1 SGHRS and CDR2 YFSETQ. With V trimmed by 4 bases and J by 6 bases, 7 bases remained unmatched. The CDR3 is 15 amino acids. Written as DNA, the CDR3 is TGCGCCAGCAGCATGACTAGCGGCACGGCCGGGGAGCTGTTTTTT. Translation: CASSMTSGTAGELFF.

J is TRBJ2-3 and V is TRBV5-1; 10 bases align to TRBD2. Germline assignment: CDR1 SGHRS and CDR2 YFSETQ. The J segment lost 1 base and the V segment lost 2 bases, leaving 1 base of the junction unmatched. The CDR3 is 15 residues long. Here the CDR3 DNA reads TGCGCCAGCAGCTTAAGCGGGGGGGGCACAGATACGCAGTATTTT. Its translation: CASSLSGGGTDTQYF.

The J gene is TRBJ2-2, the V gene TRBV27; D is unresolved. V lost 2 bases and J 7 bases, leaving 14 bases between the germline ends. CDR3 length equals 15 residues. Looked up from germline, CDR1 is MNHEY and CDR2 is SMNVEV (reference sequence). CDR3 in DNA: TGTGCCAGCAGTTTAAACCCCAGGACGGGCGGGGAGCTGTTTTTT. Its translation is CASSLNPRTGGELFF.

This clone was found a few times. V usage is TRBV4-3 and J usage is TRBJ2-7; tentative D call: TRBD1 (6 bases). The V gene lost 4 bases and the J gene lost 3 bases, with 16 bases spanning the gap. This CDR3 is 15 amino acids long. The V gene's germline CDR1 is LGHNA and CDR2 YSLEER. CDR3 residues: CASSRGIGTYYEQYF. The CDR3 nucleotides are TGCGCCAGCAGCCGTGGTATAGGGACATACTACGAGCAGTACTTC.

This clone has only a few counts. CDR3 DNA: TGTGCCAGCAGCCGAGGGTATAGGAGCCCCACGGATGAGCAGTTCTTC. Translation: CASSRGYRSPTDEQFF. This sequence joins TRBV7-8 and TRBJ2-1, with TRBD2 as a possible D gene (5 bases). With 5 bases removed from V and 8 bases from J, the gap between germline ends came to 22 bases. This CDR3 region has 16 residues. Germline CDR1 is SGHVS and CDR2 is FQNEAQ. The full variable domain, in which reference TRBV7-8 and TRBJ2-1 provide the parts outside the CDR3, is GAGVSQSPRYKVAKRGQDVALRCDPISGHVSLFWYQQALGQGPEFLTYFQNEAQLDKSGLPSDRFFAERPEGSVSTLKIQRTQQEDSAVYLCASSRGYRSPTDEQFFGPGTRLTVL.